This entry lists 27 T cell receptor beta chains sequenced from one sample in a study of T cell responses to AZD1222 COVID-19 vaccine. Data came from immunoSEQ multiplex PCR; TCRdb stores just in-frame clones and leaves some out. The data hold roughly 120,000 clones, with 93% observed a single time. Sequenced material: peripheral blood, taken on day 0 of AZD1222 vaccination. The receptors were gathered from an adult in good health.

The chain combines TRBV5-6 with TRBJ1-3, with D unclear. CDR1 is SGHDT, CDR2 YYEEEE, per germline. Trimming removed 2 bases from V and 4 bases from J, with 13 bases in between. The CDR3 spans 15 residues. The CDR3 reads CASSFQGGNGNTIYF. For the CDR3, the DNA is TGTGCCAGCAGCTTCCAAGGAGGGAACGGAAACACCATATATTTT. The full variable domain, its missing parts supplied by reference TRBV5-6 and TRBJ1-3, is DAGVTQSPTHLIKTRGQQVTLRCSPKSGHDTVSWYQQALGQGPQFIFQYYEEEERQRGNFPDRFSGHQFPNYSSELNVNALLLGDSALYLCASSFQGGNGNTIYFGEGSWLTVV.

Concerning this clone itself: The junction differs from germline at one of its ends, possibly a read error. The V call is TRBV5-1, the J call TRBJ1-1; TRBD1 aligns across 8 bases. Germline lookup yields CDR1 SGHRS and CDR2 YFSETQ. This CDR3 contains 15 residues. The CDR3 region has the DNA TGCGCCAGCAGCAGACAGGGGTTCGGGAACGCTGAAGCTTTCTTT. Translation: CASSRQGFGNAEAFF.

J is TRBJ1-1 and V is TRBV5-5, with 10 bases identical to TRBD1. The CDR3 runs 13 residues. Per the germline V gene, CDR1 is SGHKS and CDR2 is YYEKEE (reference sequence). V lost 5 bases to trimming and J lost 12 bases; unmatched junction nucleotides: 10. CDR3 sequence: CASSSPGQGFSFF. The CDR3 DNA reads as TGTGCCAGCAGTTCCCCGGGACAGGGGTTTTCTTTCTTT. The variable domain in full, completed from reference TRBV5-5 and TRBJ1-1, reads DAGVTQSPTHLIKTRGQQVTLRCSPISGHKSVSWYQQVLGQGPQFIFQYYEKEERGRGNFPDRFSARQFPNYSSELNVNALLLGDSALYLCASSSPGQGFSFFGQGTRLTVV.

This clone was seen a few times. This chain links TRBV27 with TRBJ2-2, with 9 bases aligning to TRBD1. CDR1 MNHEY and CDR2 SMNVEV come from the germline V gene (reference sequence). The V segment lost 6 bases and the J segment 3 bases; nucleotides outside the gene matches: 11. This CDR3 is built from 17 residues. The CDR3 nucleotides are TGTGCCAGCAGCTTTCGCGCTGGGACAGGGTACACCGGGGAGCTGTTTTTT. Its protein product is CASSFRAGTGYTGELFF.

V and J are TRBV5-1 and TRBJ1-1; the match to TRBD1 covers 10 bases. Germline V gene data show CDR1 as SGHRS and CDR2 as YFSETQ. V dropped 4 bases and J dropped 5; count of bases not matched to a gene: 11. The CDR3 loop spans 16 amino acids. The CDR3: CASSHGTGAFGTEAFF. The CDR3, as DNA: TGCGCCAGCAGCCATGGGACAGGGGCTTTTGGGACTGAAGCTTTCTTT.

V usage is TRBV12-3 or TRBV12-4 and J usage is TRBJ2-1; D is unclear. Trimming cost V 6 bases and J 8 bases, with 8 bases left between them. The CDR3 runs 11 residues. The CDR3 protein is CASREKHEQFF. As DNA, the CDR3 is TGTGCCAGCAGAGAAAAGCATGAGCAGTTCTTC.

V is TRBV24-1 and J is TRBJ2-1; 8 bases line up with TRBD2. Trimming removed 6 bases from V and 0 bases from J; junction bases left unmatched: 6. Looked up from germline, CDR1 is KGHDR and CDR2 is SFDVKD. The CDR3 contains 16 residues. In DNA, the CDR3 is TGTGCCACCAGTCTTGGACTAGCTGGCTCCTACAATGAGCAGTTCTTC. Translated, it gives CATSLGLAGSYNEQFF.

The CDR3 sequence is CASSQVGGAADTQYF. CDR3 in DNA: TGCGCCAGCAGCCAAGTAGGCGGGGCCGCAGATACGCAGTATTTT. The J gene is TRBJ2-3, the V gene TRBV4-1; the D gene is possibly TRBD2 (6 bases). The CDR3 is 15 amino acids. Trimming stripped 1 base from V and 4 bases from J, with 12 bases between. CDR1 is MGHRA, CDR2 YSYEKL, per germline.

V is TRBV24-1 and J is TRBJ1-2; D remains ambiguous. V was shortened by 3 bases and J by 4 bases, with 20 bases between the two germline ends. Looked up from germline, CDR1 is KGHDR and CDR2 is SFDVKD. The CDR3 consists of 17 residues. The CDR3 spells CATSDRWDPDGFYGYTF. As DNA, the CDR3 is TGTGCCACCAGTGATCGGTGGGATCCCGACGGCTTCTATGGCTACACCTTC.

This chain uses TRBV30 with TRBJ2-1; 9 bases fit TRBD1. Germline values: CDR1 GTSNPN, CDR2 SVGIG (reference sequence). V was pared by 5 bases and J by 5 bases, with 7 bases of the junction left unmatched. The CDR3 spans 14 residues. The CDR3 protein is CAWETGGNNNEQFF. As DNA, the CDR3 is TGTGCCTGGGAAACAGGGGGCAACAACAATGAGCAGTTCTTC.

V is TRBV30 and J is TRBJ1-1; D unclear. The CDR3 length is 15 residues. Trimming pared 3 bases from V and 1 base from J, leaving 15 bases between. Germline V gene data show CDR1 as GTSNPN and CDR2 as SVGIG (reference sequence). For the CDR3, the DNA is TGTGCCTGGAGCCAAAAGGTGACACAGAACACTGAAGCTTTCTTT. It codes for CAWSQKVTQNTEAFF. The entire variable domain, with the rest obtained from reference TRBV30 and TRBJ1-1, is as follows: SQTIHQWPATLVQPVGSPLSLECTVEGTSNPNLYWYRQAAGRGLQLLFYSVGIGQISSEVPQNLSASRPQDRQFILSSKKLLLSDSGFYLCAWSQKVTQNTEAFFGQGTRLTVV.

As regards this clone: Germline is not matched at one junction end, which may reflect a read error. This chain connects TRBV2 to TRBJ2-1, with 8 bases matching TRBD2. The CDR3 is 13 amino acids. In germline, CDR1 is SNHLY, CDR2 FYNNEI. CDR3 residues: CASSKAGEDEQFF. The CDR3 bases are TGTGCCAGCAGTAAAGCGGGAGAGGATGAGCAGTTCTTC.

The CDR3 nucleotides read TGTGCCAGCAGCGCCCAGGGAAGCAATCAGCCCCAGCATTTT. Its protein product is CASSAQGSNQPQHF. The chain joins TRBV2 to TRBJ1-5; TRBD1 is a possible D gene (5 bases). Germline V gene sequence: CDR1 SNHLY, CDR2 FYNNEI. The CDR3 runs 14 residues. The V gene lost 6 bases and the J gene lost 1 base, with 10 bases spanning the gap.

The rearrangement joins TRBV14 to TRBJ2-1, with TRBD2 identical over 7 bases. This CDR3 has 15 amino acids. The V segment lost 4 bases and the J segment 7 bases; nucleotides outside the gene matches: 10. The germline CDR1 and CDR2 sequences are SGHDN and FVKESK. CDR3 loop: CASSPLGLSANEQFF. The CDR3 nucleotides are TGTGCCAGCAGCCCCCTGGGACTATCTGCTAATGAGCAGTTCTTC.

This clone was observed a single time. The chain combines TRBV4-2 with TRBJ2-7; D possibly corresponds to TRBD2 (5 bases). Deletions cut 4 bases from V and 5 bases from J, with 15 bases between. This CDR3 comprises 14 residues. Germline CDR1 LGHNA, CDR2 YNFKEQ. DNA for the CDR3: TGTGCCAGCAGCCCCTACCGGGATTGGGACGAGCAGTACTTC. As protein: CASSPYRDWDEQYF.

This clone was seen only once. This chain connects TRBV29-1 to TRBJ2-3; 7 bases line up with TRBD1. CDR1 is SQVTM, CDR2 ANQGSEA, per germline. The ends lost 0 bases at V and 2 bases at J; junction bases unmatched: 8. The CDR3 sequence is 16 residues long. DNA of the CDR3: TGCAGCGTTGAAGAATTGGAGACAGGGAACACAGATACGCAGTATTTT. It codes for CSVEELETGNTDTQYF.

This sequence joins TRBV28 and TRBJ1-2; 9 nucleotides match TRBD1. With V trimmed by 1 base and J by 3 bases, 12 bases remained unmatched. Looked up from germline, CDR1 is MDHEN and CDR2 is SYDVKM. The CDR3 is made up of 18 amino acids. The CDR3 DNA follows: TGTGCCAGCAGTTTATTGCACAGGGGGCTAAAGCTAGACTATGGCTACACCTTC. It specifies CASSLLHRGLKLDYGYTF.

This sequence joins TRBV19 and TRBJ1-3; tentatively, D is TRBD1 (5 bases). Looked up from germline, CDR1 is LNHDA and CDR2 is SQIVND (reference sequence). V dropped 11 bases and J dropped 0 bases, with 14 bases sitting between them. The CDR3 contains 14 residues. The CDR3 coding sequence is TGTGCCGCGGGACTCAGGTCCTCTGGAAACACCATATATTTT. It translates to CAAGLRSSGNTIYF.

V is TRBV2 and J is TRBJ2-1, with a possible D match to TRBD1 (6 bases). The CDR3 sequence is 14 residues long. CDR1 and CDR2 (germline): SNHLY, FYNNEI. Trimming took off 7 bases at V and 9 bases at J, with 19 bases between the two ends. The CDR3 loop reads CASTPGDESGEQFF. The CDR3 DNA sequence: TGTGCCAGCACCCCAGGGGATGAATCCGGTGAGCAGTTCTTC.

In nucleotides, the CDR3 is TGTGCCAGCAGCTTGGTGGCGGGAGGGCCAGATACGCAGTATTTT. Its protein product is CASSLVAGGPDTQYF. V usage is TRBV5-4 and J usage is TRBJ2-3; TRBD2 matches 9 bases. There are 15 residues in the CDR3. Germline V gene sequence: CDR1 SGHNT, CDR2 YYREEE (reference sequence). V was pared by 0 bases and J by 4 bases, with 3 bases of the junction left unmatched.

The chain combines TRBV14 with TRBJ1-3; D gene unclear. The CDR3 length is 16 residues. Germline V gives CDR1 SGHDN, CDR2 FVKESK. V lost 0 bases, J lost 2 bases, and 11 bases lay in between. The CDR3 DNA reads TGTGCCAGCAGCCAAGACAGTGGGTGGACTGGAAACACCATATATTTT. It is translated as CASSQDSGWTGNTIYF. The whole variable domain, remainder taken from reference TRBV14 and TRBJ1-3, is EAGVTQFPSHSVIEKGQTVTLRCDPISGHDNLYWYRRVMGKEIKFLLHFVKESKQDESGMPNNRFLAERTGGTYSTLKVQPAELEDSGVYFCASSQDSGWTGNTIYFGEGSWLTVV.

V is TRBV7-9 and J is TRBJ2-3; D gene ambiguous. The CDR3 has 13 amino acids. Germline V gives CDR1 SEHNR, CDR2 FQNEAQ (reference sequence). V was trimmed by 5 bases and J by 5 bases, leaving 11 bases between them. CDR3 protein: CASSRNPGDTQYF. The DNA of the CDR3 is TGTGCCAGCAGCCGAAACCCTGGAGATACGCAGTATTTT.

The V call is TRBV5-6, the J call TRBJ2-5; D gene ambiguous. Germline CDR1 is SGHDT and CDR2 is YYEEEE. The CDR3 contains 14 residues. V was trimmed by 0 bases and J by 5 bases, leaving 11 bases between them. The CDR3 loop is CASSLGGSEETQYF. The DNA of the CDR3 is TGTGCCAGCAGCTTGGGGGGTTCGGAGGAGACCCAGTACTTC. The variable domain in full, with the rest retrieved from reference TRBV5-6 and TRBJ2-5, is DAGVTQSPTHLIKTRGQQVTLRCSPKSGHDTVSWYQQALGQGPQFIFQYYEEEERQRGNFPDRFSGHQFPNYSSELNVNALLLGDSALYLCASSLGGSEETQYFGPGTRLLVL.

V and J are TRBV6-2 or TRBV6-3 and TRBJ2-1; D is uncertain. CDR3 size: 14 residues. Germline V gene sequence: CDR1 MNHEY, CDR2 SVGEGT. V shed 0 bases and J shed 8 bases, with 11 bases lying between them. CDR3 residues: CASSYSASLDEQFF. CDR3 sequence (DNA): TGTGCCAGCAGTTACTCGGCTAGTCTCGATGAGCAGTTCTTC.

The gene calls are TRBV5-1 and TRBJ1-1; D may be TRBD1 (6 bases). The V and J ends lost 6 bases and 4 bases respectively, with 19 bases between them. The CDR3 length is 15 residues. In germline, CDR1 is SGHRS, CDR2 YFSETQ. CDR3 sequence reads: CASTPTGKGGTEAFF. The CDR3 DNA reads TGCGCCAGCACACCTACGGGGAAGGGGGGCACTGAAGCTTTCTTT.

This chain links TRBV6-6 with TRBJ1-1, with TRBD1 identical over 8 bases. The V segment lost 5 bases and the J segment 8 bases; nucleotides outside the gene matches: 4. Germline-derived CDR1 and CDR2 are MNHNY and SVGAGI (reference sequence). The CDR3 has 12 amino acids. The CDR3 bases are TGTGCCAGCAGTGGGGGGGACAGGGAAGCTTTCTTT. Its protein is CASSGGDREAFF.

CDR3 sequence (DNA): TGTGTGGTAAAAAACCGGGGGAAGGGGGCTGGCTACACCTTC. This translates into CVVKNRGKGAGYTF. The chain has TRBV28 and TRBJ1-2, with 7 nucleotides matching TRBD1. The CDR3 covers 14 residues. The germline V gene encodes CDR1 MDHEN and CDR2 SYDVKM.